This TCR beta chain was retrieved from a study of blood T cell repertoires in COVID-19. About the study: The study drew acute and convalescent COVID-19 samples from the United States, Italy and Spain. Sources were T cells, B-cell-depleted T cells, or PBMCs; the material itself was cDNA or gDNA.

Trimming removed 1 base from V and 8 bases from J; junction bases left unmatched: 7. Germline CDR1 LGHDT, CDR2 YNNKEL (reference sequence). The CDR3 extends over 14 amino acids. As handled by the study authors: By means of reference gene primer amplification, nucleated cell counts were estimated. Measured with immunoSEQ multiplex PCR; TCRdb has only the in-frame clones, and not every one. The DNA was the basis for D and trimming; V, J and clone size are from that table. The sample carries some 170,000 clones, about nine tenths recorded once. The rearrangement links TRBV3-1 (or the pseudogene TRBV3-2) to TRBJ2-5; 7 bases align to TRBD2. This sequence was found in a woman between 45 and 65 years old with acute or convalescent COVID-19. Sequenced sample: peripheral blood. The CDR3 protein is CASSQGTSPPTQYF. DNA for the CDR3: TGTGCCAGCAGCCAAGGGACTAGTCCTCCAACCCAGTACTTC.